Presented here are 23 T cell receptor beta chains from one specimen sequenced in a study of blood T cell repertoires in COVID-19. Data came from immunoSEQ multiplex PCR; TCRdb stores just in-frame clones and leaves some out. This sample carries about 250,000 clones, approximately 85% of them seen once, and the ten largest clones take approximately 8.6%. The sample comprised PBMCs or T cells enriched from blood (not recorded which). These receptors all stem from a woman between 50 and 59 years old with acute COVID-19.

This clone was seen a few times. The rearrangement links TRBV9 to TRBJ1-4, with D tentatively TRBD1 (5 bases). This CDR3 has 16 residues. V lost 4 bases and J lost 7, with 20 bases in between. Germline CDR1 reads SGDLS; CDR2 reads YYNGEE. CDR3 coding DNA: TGTGCCAGCAGCTTAAGTGGGCAGGGTACTCTTGAAAAACTGTTTTTT. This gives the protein CASSLSGQGTLEKLFF.

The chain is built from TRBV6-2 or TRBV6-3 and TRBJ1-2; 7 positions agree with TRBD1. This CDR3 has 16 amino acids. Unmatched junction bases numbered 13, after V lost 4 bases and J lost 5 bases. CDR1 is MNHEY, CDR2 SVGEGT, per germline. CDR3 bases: TGTGCCAGCAGTTTGGGCAGGGGGAATACGGTGTATGGCTACACCTTC. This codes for CASSLGRGNTVYGYTF.

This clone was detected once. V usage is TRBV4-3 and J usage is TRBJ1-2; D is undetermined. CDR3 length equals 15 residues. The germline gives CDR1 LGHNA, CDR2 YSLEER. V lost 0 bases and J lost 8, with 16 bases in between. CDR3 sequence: CASSQDRRVPEGYTF. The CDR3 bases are TGCGCCAGCAGCCAAGATCGGAGGGTCCCCGAGGGCTACACCTTC.

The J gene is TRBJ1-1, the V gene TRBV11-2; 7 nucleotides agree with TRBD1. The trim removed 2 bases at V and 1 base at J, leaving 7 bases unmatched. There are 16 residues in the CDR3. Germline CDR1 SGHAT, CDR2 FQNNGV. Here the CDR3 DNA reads TGTGCCAGCAGCTTAACCGAGACAGGGACGAACACTGAAGCTTTCTTT. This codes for CASSLTETGTNTEAFF.

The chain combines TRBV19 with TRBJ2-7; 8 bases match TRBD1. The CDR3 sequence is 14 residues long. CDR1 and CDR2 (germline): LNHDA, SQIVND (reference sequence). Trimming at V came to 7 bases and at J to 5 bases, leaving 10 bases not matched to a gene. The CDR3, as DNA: TGTGCCAGTACCCCGACGGACAGGGTCCACGAGCAGTACTTC. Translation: CASTPTDRVHEQYF.

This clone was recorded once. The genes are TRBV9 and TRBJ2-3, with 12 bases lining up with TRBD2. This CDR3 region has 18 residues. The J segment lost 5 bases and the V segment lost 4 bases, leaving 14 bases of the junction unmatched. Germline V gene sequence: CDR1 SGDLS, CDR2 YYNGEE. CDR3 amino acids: CASSPWGGLAGGQDTQYF. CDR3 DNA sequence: TGTGCCAGCAGCCCCTGGGGGGGGCTAGCGGGGGGGCAAGATACGCAGTATTTT.

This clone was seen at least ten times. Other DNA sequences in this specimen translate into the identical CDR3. The CDR3 sequence is CASSYAAGAGDYTF. The CDR3 nucleotides read TGTGCCAGCAGTTACGCGGCCGGGGCAGGGGACTACACCTTC. The chain carries TRBV6-5 and TRBJ1-2, with a weak D call TRBD1 (6 bases). Trimming removed 2 bases at V and 10 bases at J, with 17 bases between. Germline V gene lookup returns CDR1 MNHEY and CDR2 SVGAGI. The CDR3 covers 14 residues.

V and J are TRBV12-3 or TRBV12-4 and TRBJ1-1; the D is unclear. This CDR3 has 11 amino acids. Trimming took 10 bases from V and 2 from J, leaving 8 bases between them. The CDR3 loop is CATRANTEAFF. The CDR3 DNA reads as TGTGCCACGAGGGCAAACACTGAAGCTTTCTTT.

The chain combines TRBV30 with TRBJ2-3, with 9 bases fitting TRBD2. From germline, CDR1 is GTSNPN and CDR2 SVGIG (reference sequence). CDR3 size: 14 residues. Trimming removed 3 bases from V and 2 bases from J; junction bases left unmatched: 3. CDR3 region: CAWRLAGNTDTQYF. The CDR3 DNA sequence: TGTGCCTGGAGGCTAGCGGGGAACACAGATACGCAGTATTTT.

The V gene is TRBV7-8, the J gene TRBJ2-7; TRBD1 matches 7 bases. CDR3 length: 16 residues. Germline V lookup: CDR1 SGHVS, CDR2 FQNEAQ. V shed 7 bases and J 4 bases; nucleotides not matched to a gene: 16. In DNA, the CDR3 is TGTGCCAGCACCTATGGCCAGGGGGTGTTTGGGTACGAGCAGTACTTC. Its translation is CASTYGQGVFGYEQYF.

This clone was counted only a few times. The CDR3, as DNA: TGTGCCAGCAGTTCCTCAACAGGGGGCTACACTGAAGCTTTCTTT. Encoded protein: CASSSSTGGYTEAFF. V usage is TRBV6-5 and J usage is TRBJ1-1; 9 bases are shared with TRBD1. The CDR3 runs 15 residues. With V trimmed by 4 bases and J by 3 bases, 6 bases remained unmatched. Per the germline V gene, CDR1 is MNHEY and CDR2 is SVGAGI.

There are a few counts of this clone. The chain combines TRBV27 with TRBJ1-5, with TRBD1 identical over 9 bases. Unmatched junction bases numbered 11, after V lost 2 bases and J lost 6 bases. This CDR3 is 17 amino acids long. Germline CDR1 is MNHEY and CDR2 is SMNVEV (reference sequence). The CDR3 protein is CASSLEPPGTGFQPQHF. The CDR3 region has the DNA TGTGCCAGCAGTTTAGAGCCCCCCGGGACAGGGTTTCAGCCCCAGCATTTT.

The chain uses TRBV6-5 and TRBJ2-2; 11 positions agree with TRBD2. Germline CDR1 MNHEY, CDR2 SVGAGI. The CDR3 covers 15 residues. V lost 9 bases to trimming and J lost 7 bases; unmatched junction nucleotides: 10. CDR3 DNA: TGTGCCAGTCGCCCAATAGCGGGGGGGCACGGGGAGCTGTTTTTT. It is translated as CASRPIAGGHGELFF.

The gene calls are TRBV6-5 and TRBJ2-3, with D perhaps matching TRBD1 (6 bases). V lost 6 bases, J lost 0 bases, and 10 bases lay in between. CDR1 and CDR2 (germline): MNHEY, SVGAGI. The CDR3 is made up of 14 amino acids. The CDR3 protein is CASRPGHSTDTQYF. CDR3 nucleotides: TGTGCCAGCAGGCCGGGACACAGCACAGATACGCAGTATTTT.

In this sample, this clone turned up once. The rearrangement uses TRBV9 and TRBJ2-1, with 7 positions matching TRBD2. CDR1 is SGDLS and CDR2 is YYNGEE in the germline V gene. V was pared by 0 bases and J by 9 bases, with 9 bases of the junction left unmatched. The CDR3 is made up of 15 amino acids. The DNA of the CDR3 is TGTGCCAGCAGCGTAGAGTGGACTAGGTTGGCTGAGCAGTTCTTC. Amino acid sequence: CASSVEWTRLAEQFF.

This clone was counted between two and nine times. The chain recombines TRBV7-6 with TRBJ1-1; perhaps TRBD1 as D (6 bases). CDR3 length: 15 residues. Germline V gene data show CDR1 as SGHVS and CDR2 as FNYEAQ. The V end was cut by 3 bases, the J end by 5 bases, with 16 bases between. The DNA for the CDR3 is TGTGCCAGCAGCTTGGTAGGGGGAGTGGGAACTGAAGCTTTCTTT. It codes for CASSLVGGVGTEAFF. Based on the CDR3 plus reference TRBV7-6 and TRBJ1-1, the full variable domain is GAGVSQSPRYKVTKRGQDVALRCDPISGHVSLYWYRQALGQGPEFLTYFNYEAQQDKSGLPNDRFSAERPEGSISTLTIQRTEQRDSAMYRCASSLVGGVGTEAFFGQGTRLTVV.

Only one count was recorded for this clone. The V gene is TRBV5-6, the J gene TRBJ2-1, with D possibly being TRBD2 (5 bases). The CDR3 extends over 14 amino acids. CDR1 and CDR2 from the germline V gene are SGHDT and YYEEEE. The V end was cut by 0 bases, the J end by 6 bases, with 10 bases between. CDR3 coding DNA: TGTGCCAGCAGCTTGGCCGGGGTAGGCAATGAGCAGTTCTTC. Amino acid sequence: CASSLAGVGNEQFF.

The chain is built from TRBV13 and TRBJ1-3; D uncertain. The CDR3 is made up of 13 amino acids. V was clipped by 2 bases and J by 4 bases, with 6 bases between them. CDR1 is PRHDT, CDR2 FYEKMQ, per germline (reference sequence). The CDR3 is CASSLRLGNTIYF. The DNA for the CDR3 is TGTGCCAGCAGCTTAAGACTAGGAAACACCATATATTTT.

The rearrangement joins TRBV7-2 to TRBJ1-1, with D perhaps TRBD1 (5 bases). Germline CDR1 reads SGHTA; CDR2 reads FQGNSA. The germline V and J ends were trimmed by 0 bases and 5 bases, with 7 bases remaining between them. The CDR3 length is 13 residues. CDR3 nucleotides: TGTGCCAGCAGCTTAGCGAAGGGGACTGAAGCTTTCTTT. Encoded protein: CASSLAKGTEAFF.

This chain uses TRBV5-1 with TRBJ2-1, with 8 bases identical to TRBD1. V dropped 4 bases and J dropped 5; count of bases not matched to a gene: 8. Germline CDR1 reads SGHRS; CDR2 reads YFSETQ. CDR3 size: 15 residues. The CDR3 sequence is CASSDGQGGNNEQFF. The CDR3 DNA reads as TGCGCCAGCAGCGATGGACAGGGAGGAAACAATGAGCAGTTCTTC.

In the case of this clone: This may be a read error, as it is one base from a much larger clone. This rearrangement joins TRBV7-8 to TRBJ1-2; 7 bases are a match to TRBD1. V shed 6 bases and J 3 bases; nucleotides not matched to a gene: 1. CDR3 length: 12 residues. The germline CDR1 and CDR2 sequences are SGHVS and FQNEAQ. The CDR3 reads CASRQGDYGYTF. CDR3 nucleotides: TGTGCCAGCAGGCAGGGGGACTATGGCTACACCTTC.

DNA of the CDR3: TGCAGCGTTGAAGAGGTAGGGGCCCTCCAGTACTTC. This translates into CSVEEVGALQYF. The chain links TRBV29-1 to TRBJ2-7, with TRBD1 as a possible D gene (5 bases). The CDR3 consists of 12 residues. V was shortened by 0 bases and J by 10 bases, with 13 bases between the two germline ends. Germline V CDR1 and CDR2: SQVTM, ANQGSEA.

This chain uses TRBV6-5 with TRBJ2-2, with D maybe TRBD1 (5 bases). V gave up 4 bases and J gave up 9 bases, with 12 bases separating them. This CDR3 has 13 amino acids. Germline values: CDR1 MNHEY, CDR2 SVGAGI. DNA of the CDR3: TGTGCCAGCAGTTCTCAGGGTGCCCGGGAGCTGTTTTTT. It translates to CASSSQGARELFF.